Each of the 24 T cell receptor beta chains below was sequenced from the same sample in a study of OX40 agonist ivuxolimab in advanced cancers. Method: immunoSEQ multiplex PCR; TCRdb's copy keeps in-frame clones and lacks some. The sample carries some 68,000 clones, about 88% recorded once. The sequencing used CD4+ or CD8+ T cells sorted from blood, collected in a trial of the OX40 agonist ivuxolimab. The origin of the receptors is an adult with an advanced solid tumor such as melanoma, head and neck, liver or kidney cancer.

The V call is TRBV11-3, the J call TRBJ2-1; 13 positions agree with TRBD2. The CDR3 loop spans 16 amino acids. Germline V gives CDR1 SGHNT, CDR2 YENEEA. The junction had 4 bases not matched to a gene; V was cut back by 5 bases and J by 3 bases. The CDR3 sequence is CASSPRTSGSYNEQFF. CDR3 in DNA: TGTGCCAGCAGCCCCAGGACTAGCGGGAGCTACAATGAGCAGTTCTTC.

This rearrangement joins TRBV7-2 to TRBJ2-5; maybe TRBD1 (6 bases). Looked up from germline, CDR1 is SGHTA and CDR2 is FQGNSA. The V end lost 4 bases, the J end lost 4 bases, and 16 bases lay between the germline ends. The CDR3 runs to 15 residues. CDR3 loop: CASSSGSRGAETQYF. The CDR3 DNA sequence: TGTGCCAGCAGCTCGGGGAGCAGGGGAGCAGAGACCCAGTACTTC.

This chain links TRBV4-2 with TRBJ1-1, with D possibly being TRBD1 (5 bases). The germline V and J ends were trimmed by 0 bases and 4 bases, with 12 bases remaining between them. The CDR3 runs to 15 residues. The germline V gene encodes CDR1 LGHNA and CDR2 YNFKEQ. The CDR3 here is CASSQDSPQATEAFF. The CDR3 bases are TGTGCCAGCAGCCAAGATTCCCCACAGGCCACTGAAGCTTTCTTT.

J is TRBJ1-2 and V is TRBV15; possible D gene TRBD1, 6 bases. The CDR3 is 14 residues long. Trimming removed 3 bases from V and 8 bases from J, with 16 bases in between. The germline V gene encodes CDR1 LNHNV and CDR2 YYDKDF (reference sequence). The CDR3 sequence: CATSRIGQPRGYTF. The CDR3 nucleotides are TGTGCCACCAGCAGGATTGGACAGCCCCGGGGCTACACCTTC.

The chain joins TRBV15 to TRBJ1-2, with TRBD1 identical over 9 bases. Germline V gene lookup returns CDR1 LNHNV and CDR2 YYDKDF (reference sequence). V was pared by 0 bases and J by 2 bases, with 7 bases of the junction left unmatched. The CDR3 has 17 amino acids. CDR3 loop: CATSRDLTGQGNYGYTF. Here the CDR3 DNA reads TGTGCCACCAGCAGAGATCTTACCGGACAGGGGAACTATGGCTACACCTTC.

The gene calls are TRBV10-3 and TRBJ2-1; D call uncertain. V was clipped by 6 bases and J by 1 base, with 10 bases between them. CDR1 ENHRY and CDR2 SYGVKD come from the germline V gene. The CDR3 totals 14 residues. DNA for the CDR3: TGTGCCATCAGGAGTGGGGAATCCTACAATGAGCAGTTCTTC. This translates into CAIRSGESYNEQFF.

The chain combines TRBV10-3 with TRBJ1-4, with TRBD1 as a possible D gene (5 bases). CDR3 length: 14 residues. Germline V CDR1 and CDR2: ENHRY, SYGVKD. Trimming left V 10 bases short and J 5 bases short, with 17 bases between. The CDR3 reads CATLGGAGNEKLFF. CDR3 DNA sequence: TGTGCCACCCTAGGTGGGGCAGGGAATGAAAAACTGTTTTTT.

This chain connects TRBV7-2 to TRBJ2-5; D may be TRBD2 (7 bases). CDR1 SGHTA and CDR2 FQGNSA come from the germline V gene. V was clipped by 8 bases and J by 4 bases, with 14 bases between them. This CDR3 region has 13 residues. CDR3 nucleotide sequence: TGTGCCAGCCTTCCGGGGGGCGGAGAGACCCAGTACTTC. It yields the protein CASLPGGGETQYF.

J is TRBJ2-7 and V is TRBV5-4; 11 positions match TRBD1. V trimming: 4 bases; J trimming: 7 bases; junction bases outside the gene matches: 10. Germline values: CDR1 SGHNT, CDR2 YYREEE (reference sequence). CDR3 length: 15 residues. In nucleotides, the CDR3 is TGTGCCAGCAGCGGGGGGACAGGGGGACCTCGAGAGCAGTACTTC. Translation gives CASSGGTGGPREQYF.

The V gene is TRBV2, the J gene TRBJ2-7; TRBD2 might be the D (7 bases). This CDR3 has 13 amino acids. Trimming pared 8 bases from V and 2 bases from J, leaving 13 bases between. CDR1 and CDR2 (germline): SNHLY, FYNNEI. CDR3 residues: CASGGSGAYEQYF. For the CDR3, the DNA is TGTGCCAGCGGGGGCAGCGGGGCCTACGAGCAGTACTTC.

The chain carries TRBV7-9 and TRBJ1-1; D may be TRBD1 (5 bases). Trimming removed 5 bases at V and 11 bases at J, with 18 bases between. Germline loops: CDR1 SEHNR, CDR2 FQNEAQ (reference sequence). The CDR3 contains 13 residues. This CDR3 reads CASSRIGALRAFF. DNA for the CDR3: TGTGCCAGCAGCCGGATAGGGGCCTTGAGGGCTTTCTTT.

This clone was seen a handful of times. The V and J genes are TRBV5-1 and TRBJ2-7; the D is unclear. Germline V CDR1 and CDR2: SGHRS, YFSETQ. This CDR3 is 12 amino acids long. V gave up 5 bases and J gave up 0 bases, with 6 bases separating them. The CDR3 loop reads CASSESSYEQYF. The CDR3 region has the DNA TGCGCCAGCAGTGAGAGCTCCTACGAGCAGTACTTC.

A single count supports this clone. The chain links TRBV28 to TRBJ1-1; 7 bases are a match to TRBD1. CDR1 is MDHEN and CDR2 is SYDVKM in the germline V gene. The junction had 6 bases not matched to a gene; V was cut back by 6 bases and J by 2 bases. This CDR3 has 14 amino acids. The DNA for the CDR3 is TGTGCCAGCAGCGTCGGGACAGACAACACTGAAGCTTTCTTT. It yields the protein CASSVGTDNTEAFF.

V usage is TRBV5-1 and J usage is TRBJ2-2, with TRBD1 matching over 8 bases. From germline, CDR1 is SGHRS and CDR2 YFSETQ. The CDR3 extends over 18 amino acids. V dropped 4 bases and J dropped 5; count of bases not matched to a gene: 16. Here the CDR3 reads CASSPPPKGRGRTGELFF. The CDR3 DNA follows: TGCGCCAGCAGCCCTCCCCCCAAGGGCAGGGGGCGAACCGGGGAGCTGTTTTTT.

The chain uses TRBV9 and TRBJ2-5; unclear D gene. Trimming left V 2 bases short and J 2 bases short, with 4 bases between. Germline-derived CDR1 and CDR2 are SGDLS and YYNGEE. The CDR3 extends over 12 amino acids. The chain's CDR3 is CASSVDQETQYF. The CDR3 DNA reads as TGTGCCAGCAGCGTGGATCAAGAGACCCAGTACTTC.

The table lists this clone with a count of one. The chain couples TRBV30 to TRBJ1-6; 7 bases fit TRBD1. V was clipped by 4 bases and J by 9 bases; unmatched bases: 6. The CDR3 covers 13 residues. Germline assignment: CDR1 GTSNPN and CDR2 SVGIG (reference sequence). CDR3 DNA: TGTGCCTGGACGAACAGGGGCGGTTCACCCCTCCACTTT. Protein product: CAWTNRGGSPLHF.

J is TRBJ1-2 and V is TRBV6-6, with D uncertain. V gave up 6 bases and J gave up 6 bases, with 17 bases separating them. The CDR3 is made up of 14 amino acids. Germline V gives CDR1 MNHNY, CDR2 SVGAGI (reference sequence). The CDR3: CASSRPPVQDGYTF. The CDR3 DNA reads TGTGCCAGCAGCCGCCCCCCCGTCCAGGATGGCTACACCTTC.

The CDR3 sequence: CSVRTGSDYGYTF. For the CDR3, the DNA is TGCAGCGTGCGTACCGGGAGTGATTATGGCTACACCTTC. The chain carries TRBV29-1 and TRBJ1-2; D not resolved. Germline loops: CDR1 SQVTM, CDR2 ANQGSEA. Trimming cost V 6 bases and J 5 bases, with 16 bases left between them. CDR3 size: 13 residues.

The rearrangement links TRBV2 to TRBJ2-5; TRBD2 agrees at 7 bases. V shed 7 bases and J 3 bases; nucleotides not matched to a gene: 8. This CDR3 region has 14 residues. Germline values: CDR1 SNHLY, CDR2 FYNNEI. The CDR3 coding sequence is TGTGCCAGCATGCCTCCAGCGGGAAAAGAGACCCAGTACTTC. Encoded protein: CASMPPAGKETQYF.

This clone has more than one count but fewer than ten. This chain joins TRBV4-1 and TRBJ2-1; 12 bases are shared with TRBD1. Germline V gene lookup returns CDR1 MGHRA and CDR2 YSYEKL. The CDR3 length is 18 residues. Unmatched junction bases numbered 13, after V lost 3 bases and J lost 7 bases. CDR3 DNA: TGCGCCAGCAGCCACCCTACCGGGGGACAGGGGGCGCGGAATGAGCAGTTCTTC. Amino acid sequence: CASSHPTGGQGARNEQFF.

V usage is TRBV18 and J usage is TRBJ2-2; D may be TRBD1 (6 bases). This CDR3 region has 12 residues. V was trimmed by 5 bases and J by 8 bases, leaving 9 bases between them. Germline V gene data show CDR1 as KGHSH and CDR2 as LQKENI. For the CDR3, the DNA is TGTGCCAGCTCAGCGGACAGAGGGGAGCTGTTTTTT. Amino acid sequence: CASSADRGELFF.

V is TRBV7-8 and J is TRBJ1-5, with TRBD1 as a possible D gene (6 bases). This CDR3 is 16 amino acids long. Looked up from germline, CDR1 is SGHVS and CDR2 is FQNEAQ. The V end was cut by 1 base, the J end by 4 bases, with 14 bases between. CDR3 coding DNA: TGTGCCAGCAGCTTAGATACAGGGCTAGAGAATCAGCCCCAGCATTTT. Translation: CASSLDTGLENQPQHF.

This chain connects TRBV2 to TRBJ2-7; D is perhaps TRBD1 (6 bases). The CDR3 is 11 residues long. Per the germline V gene, CDR1 is SNHLY and CDR2 is FYNNEI. V was shortened by 7 bases and J by 5 bases, with 9 bases between the two germline ends. The CDR3 is CASKYRDEQYF. In DNA form, the CDR3 reads TGTGCCAGCAAATACAGGGACGAGCAGTACTTC. Filled out from reference TRBV2 and TRBJ2-7, the complete variable domain reads EPEVTQTPSHQVTQMGQEVILRCVPISNHLYFYWYRQILGQKVEFLVSFYNNEISEKSEIFDDQFSVERPDGSNFTLKIRSTKLEDSAMYFCASKYRDEQYFGPGTRLTVT.

This chain joins TRBV27 and TRBJ2-7; D is undetermined. Germline V lookup: CDR1 MNHEY, CDR2 SMNVEV (reference sequence). The CDR3 is 18 amino acids. The V gene lost 8 bases and the J gene lost 2 bases, with 28 bases spanning the gap. CDR3 protein: CASYPGGPHVRKTYEQYF. The DNA of the CDR3 is TGTGCCAGCTACCCTGGTGGTCCCCATGTGAGGAAAACCTACGAGCAGTACTTC.